The 20 T cell receptor beta chains in this list originate from one sample, sequenced in a study of T cell responses to AZD1222 COVID-19 vaccine. The protocol was immunoSEQ multiplex PCR, while the TCRdb copy is restricted to in-frame clones and leaves out a portion. This table holds over 50,000 clones, approximately 80% found once. The input for sequencing was peripheral blood, taken 28 days after the second AZD1222 dose. These receptors originate from an adult who received the AZD1222 COVID-19 vaccine.

The chain employs TRBV7-9 and TRBJ1-2; D is possibly TRBD1 (5 bases). Germline V CDR1 and CDR2: SEHNR, FQNEAQ (reference sequence). V lost 2 bases and J 0 bases, leaving 10 bases between the germline ends. This CDR3 has 15 residues. The CDR3 protein is CASSLSQGANYGYTF. CDR3 nucleotide sequence: TGTGCCAGCAGCTTAAGTCAGGGTGCTAACTATGGCTACACCTTC.

This clone occurred once. This chain uses TRBV6-1 with TRBJ1-5; D remains unclear. The V end was cut by 2 bases, the J end by 7 bases, with 12 bases between. The CDR3 has 14 amino acids. Germline V gene sequence: CDR1 MNHNS, CDR2 SASEGT. CDR3 protein: CASSELGIMQPQHF. CDR3 nucleotide sequence: TGTGCCAGCAGTGAATTAGGGATAATGCAGCCCCAGCATTTT.

This chain joins TRBV27 and TRBJ1-4; TRBD1 is a possible D gene (6 bases). The CDR3 runs 15 residues. Germline CDR1 MNHEY, CDR2 SMNVEV (reference sequence). With 3 bases removed from V and 2 bases from J, the gap between germline ends came to 10 bases. Here the CDR3 DNA reads TGTGCCAGCAGTTTGATTCAGGGGACTAATGAAAAACTGTTTTTT. Translated, it gives CASSLIQGTNEKLFF.

The chain is built from TRBV6-1 and TRBJ1-5; 11 nucleotides match TRBD1. The CDR3 sequence is 16 residues long. Germline V gene sequence: CDR1 MNHNS, CDR2 SASEGT. The V and J ends lost 0 bases and 7 bases, in that order; junction bases with no gene match: 5. The CDR3 is CASSEAGQGDGQPQHF. CDR3 DNA sequence: TGTGCCAGCAGTGAAGCGGGACAGGGGGACGGGCAGCCCCAGCATTTT.

The chain combines TRBV28 with TRBJ2-7, with 8 positions matching TRBD2. Trimming took 5 bases from V and 0 from J; bases not matched to a gene: 3. Germline V gives CDR1 MDHEN, CDR2 SYDVKM. The CDR3 runs to 14 residues. CDR3 nucleotide sequence: TGTGCCAGCAGTAGAGGGACTAGCTCCTACGAGCAGTACGTC. This sequence encodes CASSRGTSSYEQYV.

The chain links TRBV21-1 to TRBJ1-6. TRBV21-1 is termed a pseudogene. CDR3 length: 14 amino acids. CDR3 in DNA: TGTGCCAGCAGCAATGGTCCCCTCTATTCACCCCTCCACTTT. Amino acids: CASSNGPLYSPLHF.

In this sample, this clone turned up once. This chain links TRBV27 with TRBJ2-2, with D tentatively TRBD1 (6 bases). The germline V gene has CDR1 MNHEY and CDR2 SMNVEV (reference sequence). Between the trimmed V and J ends, which lost 2 bases and 3 bases, there was a span of 7 bases. The CDR3 extends over 14 amino acids. CDR3 protein: CASSLQGYTGELFF. The CDR3 region has the DNA TGTGCCAGCAGTTTACAGGGGTACACCGGGGAGCTGTTTTTT.

CDR3 DNA sequence: TGCGCCAGCAGCTTGGAACTAGCGGGATTCGAGACCCAGTACTTC. It translates to CASSLELAGFETQYF. The chain employs TRBV5-1 and TRBJ2-5, with 10 bases identical to TRBD2. J gave up 5 bases and V 0 bases, and 4 bases lay outside the gene matches. CDR1 and CDR2 (germline): SGHRS, YFSETQ. The CDR3 extends over 15 amino acids. The entire variable domain, with the rest obtained from reference TRBV5-1 and TRBJ2-5, is as follows: KAGVTQTPRYLIKTRGQQVTLSCSPISGHRSVSWYQQTPGQGLQFLFEYFSETQRNKGNFPGRFSGRQFSNSRSEMNVSTLELGDSALYLCASSLELAGFETQYFGPGTRLLVL.

This clone was seen more than once but under ten times. CDR3 residues: CASSFVGQGAYEQYV. CDR3 DNA sequence: TGTGCCAGCAGCTTCGTAGGACAGGGGGCTTACGAGCAGTACGTC. The J gene is TRBJ2-7, the V gene TRBV7-8, with TRBD1 matching over 11 bases. The germline CDR1 and CDR2 sequences are SGHVS and FQNEAQ. Trimming at V came to 3 bases and at J to 4 bases, leaving 5 bases not matched to a gene. This CDR3 spans 15 amino acids.

This rearrangement joins TRBV4-1 to TRBJ2-5, with 10 bases lining up with TRBD2. Germline-derived CDR1 and CDR2 are MGHRA and YSYEKL. This CDR3 comprises 18 residues. J was trimmed by 6 bases and V by 0 bases; bases with no gene match: 13. In nucleotides, the CDR3 is TGCGCCAGCAGCCAAGATGGCACTAGCGGGGCCACCGGGAAGACCCAGTACTTC. Its translation: CASSQDGTSGATGKTQYF.

This chain links TRBV30 with TRBJ2-1; D is uncertain. Trimming removed 5 bases from V and 9 bases from J, with 8 bases in between. The CDR3 is 10 residues long. CDR1 is GTSNPN and CDR2 is SVGIG in the germline V gene (reference sequence). In nucleotides, the CDR3 is TGTGCCTGGGGTTGGGGTGAGCAGTTCTTC. Its protein is CAWGWGEQFF.

The V call is TRBV19, the J call TRBJ1-1; no definite D call. Germline loops: CDR1 LNHDA, CDR2 SQIVND (reference sequence). The CDR3 contains 16 residues. V lost 5 bases and J 0 bases, leaving 16 bases between the germline ends. DNA of the CDR3: TGTGCCAGTAGTCCCGCTGAAGGCCACATGAACACTGAAGCTTTCTTT. This encodes CASSPAEGHMNTEAFF.

The V gene is TRBV5-1, the J gene TRBJ2-2; TRBD1 aligns across 9 bases. This CDR3 has 16 residues. The germline gives CDR1 SGHRS, CDR2 YFSETQ. Trimming cost V 3 bases and J 1 base; bases outside gene matches: 4. The DNA for the CDR3 is TGCGCCAGCAGCTCTACAGGGGGCGGGAACACCGGGGAGCTGTTTTTT. Protein product: CASSSTGGGNTGELFF. The complete variable domain, with remaining parts taken from reference TRBV5-1 and TRBJ2-2, reads KAGVTQTPRYLIKTRGQQVTLSCSPISGHRSVSWYQQTPGQGLQFLFEYFSETQRNKGNFPGRFSGRQFSNSRSEMNVSTLELGDSALYLCASSSTGGGNTGELFFGEGSRLTVL.

This chain joins TRBV27 and TRBJ1-2; 9 bases match TRBD1. Germline assignment: CDR1 MNHEY and CDR2 SMNVEV (reference sequence). The J segment lost 0 bases and the V segment lost 7 bases, leaving 6 bases of the junction unmatched. There are 15 residues in the CDR3. In DNA, the CDR3 is TGTGCCAGCAATCCGACAGGGGGAACTAACTATGGCTACACCTTC. Its protein is CASNPTGGTNYGYTF.

This clone was picked up one time. This chain joins TRBV27 and TRBJ2-1; D tentatively reads TRBD1 or TRBD2 (5 bases each). The germline V gene encodes CDR1 MNHEY and CDR2 SMNVEV (reference sequence). V lost 5 bases and J 2 bases, leaving 10 bases between the germline ends. There are 14 residues in the CDR3. The CDR3 region is CASSGDGAYNEQFF. The DNA for the CDR3 is TGTGCCAGCAGTGGGGACGGGGCCTACAATGAGCAGTTCTTC.

V usage is TRBV6-5 and J usage is TRBJ2-7; 7 nucleotides line up with TRBD1. J was trimmed by 0 bases and V by 8 bases; bases with no gene match: 10. The germline V gene has CDR1 MNHEY and CDR2 SVGAGI. The CDR3 loop spans 15 amino acids. The CDR3 sequence: CASLTGPGPSYEQYF. The DNA of the CDR3 is TGTGCCAGCTTGACAGGGCCCGGACCCTCCTACGAGCAGTACTTC.

The rearrangement links TRBV6-5 to TRBJ1-1, with TRBD1 as a possible D gene (5 bases). Per germline, CDR1 MNHEY and CDR2 SVGAGI. V dropped 6 bases and J dropped 4 bases, with 18 bases sitting between them. The CDR3 has 15 residues. CDR3 amino acids: CASRERGARGTEAFF. The DNA for the CDR3 is TGTGCCAGCAGAGAGCGGGGAGCGAGGGGCACTGAAGCTTTCTTT.

This chain joins TRBV5-6 and TRBJ2-7, with TRBD1 matching 7 bases. The length of the CDR3 is 16 residues. Germline lookup yields CDR1 SGHDT and CDR2 YYEEEE. V was pared by 1 base and J by 0 bases, with 7 bases of the junction left unmatched. The CDR3 sequence is CASSLWGQQSSYEQYV. CDR3 nucleotides: TGTGCCAGCAGCTTGTGGGGACAGCAGAGCTCCTACGAGCAGTACGTC.

V and J are TRBV30 and TRBJ2-3, with TRBD2 matching 7 bases. Germline assignment: CDR1 GTSNPN and CDR2 SVGIG (reference sequence). The CDR3 has 14 amino acids. Trimming took 3 bases from V and 4 from J; bases not matched to a gene: 7. The CDR3: CAWRGLAGADTQYF. CDR3 coding DNA: TGTGCCTGGAGGGGCCTCGCGGGAGCAGATACGCAGTATTTT. Drawing the rest from reference TRBV30 and TRBJ2-3, the complete variable domain is SQTIHQWPATLVQPVGSPLSLECTVEGTSNPNLYWYRQAAGRGLQLLFYSVGIGQISSEVPQNLSASRPQDRQFILSSKKLLLSDSGFYLCAWRGLAGADTQYFGPGTRLTVL.

The rearrangement links TRBV18 to TRBJ1-2; D is undetermined. Trimming took off 5 bases at V and 4 bases at J, with 14 bases between the two ends. CDR3 length: 14 amino acids. Germline V gene sequence: CDR1 KGHSH, CDR2 LQKENI. The CDR3 nucleotides are TGTGCCAGCTCAGCCTCAGGAATCGCCTATGGCTACACCTTC. Its translation is CASSASGIAYGYTF.